The present entry profiles one TCR beta chain with its context. A read error may be the cause here, since a much bigger clone is one base away. The data derive from a study of blood T cell repertoires in acute mononucleosis (dated by TCRdb to 2019 to 2021). A note on the overall study: Acute-phase samples, which represented the primary response, were collected within 2 weeks of symptom onset. The mean blood EBV load was approximately 3.8 log10 genome copies per million B cells in acute infection and about 2.5 at convalescence. In the acute phase, YVL-BR-specific cells accounted for a mean of about 2.3% of blood CD8 T cells, and GLC-BM-specific cells for a mean of about 1%. What the study reported, not specific to this receptor: With only a few donors in the cohort, group averages were based on very few individuals. Although only approximately 10% of unique acute clonotypes carried over into convalescence, these persisting clonotypes made up most of the response, and the remainder were seemingly replaced by new, diverse de novo clonotypes. In TCR repertoire selection for BRLF1 (YVL-BR), TCRalpha CDR3 motifs took on a dominant role, whereas TCRbeta played only a minimal one. Because only a fraction of each donor's blood was analyzed, sampling error might partly account for the low clonotype overlap between the acute and convalescent samples.

Total RNA from at least 8,000 sorted tetramer+ CD8 T cells was reverse transcribed into cDNA for TCR profiling. CDR3 regions were PCR-amplified with primers annealing to V and J regions, and unique molecular identifiers were added to track templates. The immunoSEQ platform, including its sequencing and error-correction standards, was used to profile TCRalpha and TCRbeta chains. For the original study's pipeline: Clonal copy numbers were corrected for sequencing and PCR errors, and CDR3s were defined per IMGT conventions. Analysis was limited to productive rearrangements and used immunoSEQ Analyzer versions 2.0 and 3.0, and gene-pairing frequencies were further processed in Microsoft Excel. Circos plots were used to display V-J pairings, and MEME together with a custom motifSearch program was used to find CDR3 motifs. The probability of generation of TCR sequences was calculated using the OLGA algorithm. A clonotype seen at both visits was called persistent, a clonotype seen only at the acute visit was called nonpersistent, and a clonotype seen only at convalescence was called de novo. Any amino acid clonotype used by more than one donor was defined as a public TCR. Sourced from immuneACCESS, this table was stored by TCRdb with only in-frame sequences that have V and J called. A share of the clones is absent; for the studies checked, an unresolved V gene accounts for under half, and the remainder has no known explanation. V and J calls and clone size come straight from that table; D and trimming were deduced from the DNA. This sample comprises a few thousand clones, roughly 30% of them detected only once. Around 40% of the sample lies in the top ten.

From the cysteine up to the phenylalanine, the CDR3 has a length of 13 residues. Of all the DNA, just the CDR3 is kept, 39 bases in frame from base 1. Taken from the germline V gene, the CDR1 and CDR2 loops are SGHTA and FQGNSA. V has 0 bases trimmed and J has 11 bases trimmed; junction bases matching no gene number 5. The sample's time point, from its label and the paper: acute infectious mononucleosis, at clinical presentation within 2 weeks of symptom onset (visit 1). Over primary infection, the study followed CD8 T cell responses to two immunodominant EBV epitopes: BRLF1 109 (YVL-BR) and BMLF1 280 (GLC-BM). A positive serum heterophile antibody test and EBV viral capsid antigen-specific IgM indicated primary EBV infection. As a first step, magnetic positive selection (MACS) was used to enrich total CD8 T cells from the PBMCs. A FACSAria III was used to sort live CD3+ CD8+ tetramer+ cells to over 90% purity. Cells were sorted with a PE-conjugated tetramer loaded with the BRLF1 109-117 peptide. Directly ex vivo after tetramer sorting, the TCR repertoires of EBV epitope-specific CD8 T cells were deep-sequenced at acute infection and at convalescence. The donors were three individuals between roughly 18 and 30 years old who had clinical acute infectious mononucleosis and laboratory evidence of primary EBV infection. Heparinized peripheral blood was collected once when donors presented clinically with mononucleosis symptoms and a second time roughly 6 months afterward. PBMCs were isolated by Ficoll-Paque density gradient centrifugation.

Recombination joined TRBV7-2 with TRBJ2-5; TRBD1 lines up with 8 middle nucleotides. The clonotype originates from a woman aged 18-29 years with infectious mononucleosis caused by EBV. Specimen: EBV YVL epitope tetramer+ CD8+ T cells sorted from PBMCs, collected during acute infectious mononucleosis. The cell subset or site tag for this specimen amounts to: CD8 T cells binding a tetramer with EBV BRLF1 109-117 peptide (YVL-BR). The CDR3 here reads CASSLAPTGEQYF. The bases are TGTGCCAGCAGCTTAGCGCCGACAGGGGAGCAGTACTTC.